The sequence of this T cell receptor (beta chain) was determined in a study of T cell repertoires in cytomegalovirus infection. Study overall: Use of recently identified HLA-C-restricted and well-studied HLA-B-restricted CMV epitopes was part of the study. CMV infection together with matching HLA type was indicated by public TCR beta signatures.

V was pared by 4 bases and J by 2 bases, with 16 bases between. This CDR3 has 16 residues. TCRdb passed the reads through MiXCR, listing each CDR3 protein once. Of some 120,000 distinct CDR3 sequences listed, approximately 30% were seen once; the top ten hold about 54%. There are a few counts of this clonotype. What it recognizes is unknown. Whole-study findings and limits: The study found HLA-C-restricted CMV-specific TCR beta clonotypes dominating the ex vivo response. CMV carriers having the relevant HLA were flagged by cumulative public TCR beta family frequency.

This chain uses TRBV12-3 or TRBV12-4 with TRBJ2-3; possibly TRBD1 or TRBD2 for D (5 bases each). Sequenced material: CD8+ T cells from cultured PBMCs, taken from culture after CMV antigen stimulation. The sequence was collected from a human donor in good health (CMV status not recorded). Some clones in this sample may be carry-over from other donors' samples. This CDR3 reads CASSSQGRTLTDTQYF. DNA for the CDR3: TGTGCCAGCAGTTCCCAGGGACGCACTCTCACAGATACGCAGTATTTT.